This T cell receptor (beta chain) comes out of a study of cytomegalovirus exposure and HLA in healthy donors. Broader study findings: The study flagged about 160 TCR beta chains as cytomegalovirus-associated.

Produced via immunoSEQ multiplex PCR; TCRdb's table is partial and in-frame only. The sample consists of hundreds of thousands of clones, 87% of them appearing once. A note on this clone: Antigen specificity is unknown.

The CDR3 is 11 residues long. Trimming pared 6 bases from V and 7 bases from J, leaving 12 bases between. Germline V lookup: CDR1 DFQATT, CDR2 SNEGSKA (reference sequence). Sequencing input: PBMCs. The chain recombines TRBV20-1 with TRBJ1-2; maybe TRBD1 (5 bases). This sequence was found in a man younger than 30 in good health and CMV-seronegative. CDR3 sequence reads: CSASWGVGYTF. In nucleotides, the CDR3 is TGCAGTGCCTCATGGGGGGTTGGCTACACCTTC.